These 22 T cell receptor beta chains share one sample of origin, sequenced in a study of T cells in Graves' hyperthyroidism and ophthalmopathy. Regions amplified from RNA transcripts were the TCR beta CDR3 regions. Carried out on the TCR CDR3, a first-round RT-PCR used the HTBI primer set. TCRdb redid the calling of the multiplex PCR reads with MiXCR, one entry per CDR3 protein. The sample includes about 210,000 distinct CDR3 sequences, under 20% of them seen just once. The source material was blood. The receptors were gathered from a man aged 50 to 59 with Graves' hyperthyroidism.

This clonotype has ten or more counts. This chain connects TRBV7-2 to TRBJ2-7, with 9 bases aligning to TRBD1. V was clipped by 5 bases and J by 6 bases; unmatched bases: 8. The germline CDR1 and CDR2 sequences are SGHTA and FQGNSA. This CDR3 region has 14 residues. As DNA, the CDR3 is TGTGCCAGCAGCCCTTCGACAGGGGGATTCGAGCAGTACTTC. Translation: CASSPSTGGFEQYF. Using reference TRBV7-2 and TRBJ2-7 for the parts outside the CDR3, the full variable domain is GAGVSQSPSNKVTEKGKDVELRCDPISGHTALYWYRQSLGQGLEFLIYFQGNSAPDKSGLPSDRFSAERTGGSVSTLTIQRTQQEDSAVYLCASSPSTGGFEQYFGPGTRLTVT.

This clonotype was counted only a few times. CDR3 residues: CASSKTSTDTQYF. The CDR3 DNA reads TGTGCCAGCAGTAAAACTAGCACAGATACGCAGTATTTT. This rearrangement joins TRBV25-1 to TRBJ2-3; no definite D call. Deletions cut 5 bases from V and 0 bases from J, with 6 bases between. Germline values: CDR1 MGHDK, CDR2 SYGVNS. The CDR3 consists of 13 residues. The variable domain in full, completed from reference TRBV25-1 and TRBJ2-3, reads EADIYQTPRYLVIGTGKKITLECSQTMGHDKMYWYQQDPGMELHLIHYSYGVNSTEKGDLSSESTVSRIRTEHFPLTLESARPSHTSQYLCASSKTSTDTQYFGPGTRLTVL.

The J gene is TRBJ1-6, the V gene TRBV14, with D hard to call. V was pared by 0 bases and J by 8 bases, with 11 bases between. This CDR3 region has 15 residues. Germline loops: CDR1 SGHDN, CDR2 FVKESK. Written as DNA, the CDR3 is TGTGCCAGCAGCCAAGATGAGGCTCTTCATTCACCCCTCCACTTT. Its translation is CASSQDEALHSPLHF.

This clonotype was detected a few times. The chain employs TRBV12-5 and TRBJ1-1, with D possibly matching TRBD1 (6 bases). Germline CDR1 is LGHNT and CDR2 is FRNRAP. Deletions cut 5 bases from V and 11 bases from J, with 27 bases between. The CDR3 is made up of 16 amino acids. The CDR3 is CASGLWGLGATVEAFF. In nucleotides, the CDR3 is TGTGCTAGTGGTCTCTGGGGGCTGGGGGCAACAGTTGAGGCTTTCTTT.

This clonotype was seen a few times. V usage is TRBV5-1 and J usage is TRBJ1-1, with D hard to call. Trimming left V 5 bases short and J 2 bases short, with 16 bases between. The CDR3 consists of 15 residues. Germline V gene sequence: CDR1 SGHRS, CDR2 YFSETQ. This CDR3 reads CASSKGLKANTEAFF. The CDR3 nucleotides read TGCGCCAGCAGTAAGGGCCTCAAGGCCAACACTGAAGCTTTCTTT.

The rearrangement uses TRBV19 and TRBJ2-1; 13 bases align to TRBD2. V trimming: 1 base; J trimming: 0 bases; junction bases outside the gene matches: 9. This CDR3 has 20 amino acids. CDR1 LNHDA and CDR2 SQIVND come from the germline V gene (reference sequence). The CDR3 nucleotides read TGTGCCAGTAGTATAGCAACCGGACTAGCGGGAGACCCCTCCTACAATGAGCAGTTCTTC. Its translation is CASSIATGLAGDPSYNEQFF. Full variable domain (missing parts from reference TRBV19 and TRBJ2-1): DGGITQSPKYLFRKEGQNVTLSCEQNLNHDAMYWYRQDPGQGLRLIYYSQIVNDFQKGDIAEGYSVSREKKESFPLTVTSAQKNPTAFYLCASSIATGLAGDPSYNEQFFGPGTRLTVL.

This clonotype has only a few counts. V is TRBV20-1 and J is TRBJ2-1; weak D call: TRBD2 (6 bases). This CDR3 has 14 amino acids. Per the germline V gene, CDR1 is DFQATT and CDR2 is SNEGSKA (reference sequence). The V gene lost 5 bases and the J gene lost 2 bases, with 13 bases spanning the gap. The CDR3 bases are TGCAGTGCTTATGCTAGCGACCCCTACAATGAGCAGTTCTTC. As protein: CSAYASDPYNEQFF.

This clonotype was counted at least ten times. J is TRBJ2-5 and V is TRBV6-1; D is unresolved. V was pared by 6 bases and J by 3 bases, with 11 bases between. CDR3 length: 13 amino acids. Germline assignment: CDR1 MNHNS and CDR2 SASEGT. The CDR3 bases are TGTGCCAGCAGAAAGACCAGCGAAGAGACCCAGTACTTC. Its translation is CASRKTSEETQYF.

In its sample, this clonotype was seen many times. The chain links TRBV30 to TRBJ1-4; no clear D. This CDR3 region has 12 residues. Germline lookup yields CDR1 GTSNPN and CDR2 SVGIG (reference sequence). V lost 4 bases and J 7 bases, leaving 10 bases between the germline ends. The CDR3 DNA reads TGTGCCTGGAACGCCGGTACTGAAAAACTGTTTTTT. Its translation is CAWNAGTEKLFF. The complete variable domain, with remaining parts taken from reference TRBV30 and TRBJ1-4, reads SQTIHQWPATLVQPVGSPLSLECTVEGTSNPNLYWYRQAAGRGLQLLFYSVGIGQISSEVPQNLSASRPQDRQFILSSKKLLLSDSGFYLCAWNAGTEKLFFGSGTQLSVL.

This clonotype was detected ten times or more. The CDR3 bases are TGTGCCAGCAGCTTAAGAGGGCGGGAGACCCAGTACTTC. It codes for CASSLRGRETQYF. The chain joins TRBV7-3 to TRBJ2-5, with a possible D match to TRBD2 (5 bases). V was shortened by 1 base and J by 5 bases, with 8 bases between the two germline ends. From germline, CDR1 is SGHTA and CDR2 FQGTGA. CDR3 length equals 13 residues.

This clonotype was observed at least ten times. This chain links TRBV29-1 with TRBJ2-2, with 7 bases matching TRBD1. Germline lookup yields CDR1 SQVTM and CDR2 ANQGSEA. J lost 8 bases, V lost 3 bases, and 12 bases had no gene match. This CDR3 has 15 residues. The CDR3 reads CSVDVRGSSMGELFF. CDR3 bases: TGCAGCGTTGACGTCAGGGGGAGTAGTATGGGGGAGCTGTTTTTT.

This clonotype was recorded many times. V and J are TRBV12-3 or TRBV12-4 and TRBJ2-7, with 11 positions matching TRBD2. Trimming cost V 5 bases and J 4 bases; bases outside gene matches: 7. The CDR3 length is 15 residues. CDR3 in amino acids: CASSASGRSHYEQYF. CDR3 nucleotide sequence: TGTGCCAGCAGTGCTAGCGGGAGGTCCCATTACGAGCAGTACTTC.

V and J are TRBV12-3 or TRBV12-4 and TRBJ2-1, with 10 positions matching TRBD1. V lost 3 bases and J lost 6; bases outside the gene matches: 5. The CDR3 spans 15 residues. DNA for the CDR3: TGTGCCAGCAGTTTGGACAGGGGGTCGGGCAATGAGCAGTTCTTC. Encoded protein: CASSLDRGSGNEQFF.

The chain carries TRBV6-2 or TRBV6-3 and TRBJ1-2, with D perhaps TRBD1 (6 bases). V was pared by 2 bases and J by 4 bases, with 17 bases between. The CDR3 covers 16 residues. Germline lookup yields CDR1 MNHEY and CDR2 SVGEGT. The chain's CDR3 is CASSYRLPGQIYGYTF. In DNA form, the CDR3 reads TGTGCCAGCAGTTACAGGCTTCCGGGACAAATCTATGGCTACACCTTC.

This clonotype turned up a few times. The gene calls are TRBV28 and TRBJ1-2; 7 bases line up with TRBD1. The junction had 14 bases not matched to a gene; V was cut back by 5 bases and J by 8 bases. Germline CDR1 and CDR2: MDHEN and SYDVKM. The CDR3 spans 15 residues. The CDR3 sequence is CASSTGQEGFSGYTF. The DNA for the CDR3 is TGTGCCAGCAGTACCGGACAGGAAGGTTTTTCGGGCTACACCTTC.

CDR3 loop: CASSLYPPASLKNIQYF. The CDR3 coding sequence is TGTGCCAGCTCACTCTACCCGCCAGCGTCTTTAAAAAACATTCAGTACTTC. The chain couples TRBV18 to TRBJ2-4; D is unresolved. Trimming cost V 4 bases and J 4 bases, with 20 bases left between them. CDR1 and CDR2 from the germline V gene are KGHSH and LQKENI. The CDR3 is 17 amino acids.

V and J are TRBV10-3 and TRBJ2-3; 8 nucleotides match TRBD1. After removal of 10 bases from V and 3 bases from J, the junction contained 9 bases not matched to a gene. Germline V gene lookup returns CDR1 ENHRY and CDR2 SYGVKD. This CDR3 has 14 amino acids. CDR3 sequence (DNA): TGTGCCACCGAACAGGGGGTTGGTACAGATACGCAGTATTTT. It specifies CATEQGVGTDTQYF.

This clonotype has just a few counts. CDR3 nucleotide sequence: TGTGCCAGCAGTTATGGACAGGACCACACAGATACGCAGTATTTT. As protein: CASSYGQDHTDTQYF. The chain combines TRBV6-1 with TRBJ2-3; TRBD1 matches at 7 bases. This CDR3 has 15 amino acids. Looked up from germline, CDR1 is MNHNS and CDR2 is SASEGT. J lost 2 bases, V lost 5 bases, and 7 bases had no gene match.

Ten or more counts support this clonotype. The chain carries TRBV11-2 and TRBJ2-3; 12 positions agree with TRBD1. From germline, CDR1 is SGHAT and CDR2 FQNNGV. The CDR3 spans 17 residues. Trimming at V came to 1 base and at J to 2 bases, leaving 4 bases not matched to a gene. CDR3 DNA sequence: TGTGCCAGCAGCTTAGGGGACAGGGGGCGCTACACAGATACGCAGTATTTT. Translating it yields CASSLGDRGRYTDTQYF.

This clonotype appeared many times. The rearrangement links TRBV27 to TRBJ2-7; D is perhaps TRBD1 or TRBD2 (5 bases each). The CDR3 runs 13 residues. CDR1 and CDR2 from the germline V gene are MNHEY and SMNVEV (reference sequence). The V gene lost 3 bases and the J gene lost 5 bases, with 11 bases spanning the gap. The CDR3 sequence is CASSLGVGDEQYF. CDR3 nucleotides: TGTGCCAGCAGTTTGGGGGTTGGGGACGAGCAGTACTTC.

The CDR3 coding sequence is TGTGCCAGCAGGCCCGGGACAGGGGATGCAGATACGCAGTATTTT. It translates to CASRPGTGDADTQYF. The chain links TRBV28 to TRBJ2-3, with 10 bases that match TRBD1. The germline gives CDR1 MDHEN, CDR2 SYDVKM. The CDR3 totals 15 residues. V trimming: 6 bases; J trimming: 4 bases; junction bases outside the gene matches: 7.

The table lists this clonotype with many counts. The rearrangement joins TRBV11-2 to TRBJ2-1; D remains unclear. CDR1 is SGHAT, CDR2 FQNNGV, per germline. This CDR3 has 16 residues. Trimming pared 5 bases from V and 0 bases from J, leaving 14 bases between. The CDR3 loop is CASSVGPLSSYNEQFF. DNA for the CDR3: TGTGCCAGCAGCGTCGGGCCCCTAAGCTCCTACAATGAGCAGTTCTTC.